This T cell receptor (beta chain) stems from a study of cytomegalovirus exposure and HLA in healthy donors. The overall study: The Caucasian-associated ancestry cluster held over 80% of more than 350 genotyped donors. Whole-study findings and limits: For most TCR beta V segments, an earlier analysis put the productive rate at about 90% or about 30% of the time. When presence/absence was analysed, sequencing depth was taken to be roughly uniform across donors. Equally common other TCR beta chains were less clonally expanded than HLA-associated ones, a later analysis found.

Regarding this clone: The antigen is undetermined.

PCR amplification relied on 60 Vbeta primers (plus 13 Jbeta primers). TCRdb keeps only in-frame clones here, not all; method: immunoSEQ multiplex PCR. The sample contains some 180,000 clones, approximately 80% of which appear only once. This CDR3 contains 16 residues. Germline V gene data show CDR1 as MGHRA and CDR2 as YSYEKL. V dropped 1 base and J dropped 4 bases, with 14 bases sitting between them. This sequence was found in a woman aged 25 to 39 in good health and CMV-seronegative. J is TRBJ2-1 and V is TRBV4-1; weak D call: TRBD2 (6 bases). Source material: PBMCs. CDR3 sequence (DNA): TGCGCCAGCAGCCAAGCTGGGACTTCCCTATACAATGAGCAGTTCTTC. Its translation is CASSQAGTSLYNEQFF.